The clone carrying this T cell receptor beta chain was seen a few times. Antigen specificity is unknown. This same CDR3 is encoded by further DNA sequences in the sample. The V and J ends lost 0 bases and 1 base respectively, with 4 bases between them. The CDR3 length is 13 residues. The germline CDR1 and CDR2 sequences are SGHDT and YYEEEE. The assay was immunoSEQ multiplex PCR, and TCRdb's table has in-frame clones only and misses some. This repertoire shows tens of thousands of clones, approximately 85% found once; its top ten account for about 3.4%. Pooling covered second doses at about 4 or about 12 weeks. This entry comes from a study of T cell responses to AZD1222 COVID-19 vaccine. General study findings and limits: Just five or six AZD1222 recipients were seropositive at baseline. Only after the peak T cell response were repertoires sampled. A reported finding is that nearly half of spike-specific TCRs target unmutated variant regions.

The TCR originated in an adult who received the AZD1222 COVID-19 vaccine. The chain links TRBV5-6 to TRBJ1-1; no clear D. The material sequenced was peripheral blood, taken 28 days after the second AZD1222 dose. The CDR3 region is CASSLGPNTEAFF. CDR3 sequence (DNA): TGTGCCAGCAGCTTGGGGCCGAACACTGAAGCTTTCTTT.